Listed here are 10 T cell receptor beta chains from one sample, sequenced in a study of T cell clonality in common variable immunodeficiency. No antigen has been identified for these receptors. Study-level findings and limits: In common variable immunodeficiency, TCR beta chains reportedly carried fewer deletions and N-nucleotide insertions.

Repertoires were generated with immunoSEQ multiplex PCR, while TCRdb's copy carries only in-frame clones and drops some. In total the sample includes some 42,000 clones, none of them seen once. The sample was peripheral blood mononuclear cells. The source of these receptors is a human donor with common variable immunodeficiency.

As regards this clone: Read sequence stops 3 residues before the CDR3 end, and the germline J gene provides the missing end. The V and J genes are TRBV19 and TRBJ2-7; the match to TRBD1 covers 7 bases. The CDR3 loop spans 12 amino acids. Germline assignment: CDR1 LNHDA and CDR2 SQIVND (reference sequence). V dropped 9 bases and J dropped 0; count of bases not matched to a gene: 2. The CDR3 loop reads CARTGNSYEQYF. The covered CDR3 bases are TGTGCCAGGACAGGGAACTCCTACGAG.

This clone was detected a few times. The read ends 3 residues early relative to the CDR3; the germline J gene fills the gap. The V gene is TRBV13, the J gene TRBJ1-4; D not certain. Germline V gene sequence: CDR1 PRHDT, CDR2 FYEKMQ (reference sequence). The CDR3 has 13 amino acids. CDR3 protein: CASSSSDSGKLFF. Partial CDR3 DNA: TGTGCCAGCAGCTCCTCGGACTCCGGGAAA.

Regarding this clone: The read ends 3 residues early relative to the CDR3; the germline J gene fills the gap. V gene TRBV6-2 or TRBV6-3 combines with J gene TRBJ2-7; possible D gene TRBD1, 6 bases. This CDR3 spans 15 amino acids. V was trimmed by 5 bases and J by 3 bases, leaving 17 bases between them. CDR1 and CDR2 (germline): MNHEY, SVGEGT. The CDR3 is CASSLEGTGFYEQYF. Incomplete CDR3 DNA: TGTGCCAGCAGTCTAGAAGGTACAGGGTTCTACGAG.

This clone was detected many times. Read data end 3 residues before the CDR3 end; the end is taken from the germline J gene. The rearrangement joins TRBV2 to TRBJ2-7; a weak D match, TRBD1 (6 bases). The CDR3 sequence is 13 residues long. Trimming left V 6 bases short and J 4 bases short, with 13 bases between. Germline lookup yields CDR1 SNHLY and CDR2 FYNNEI. The CDR3 loop reads CASSPGVRYEQYF. CDR3 bases read: TGTGCCAGCAGCCCAGGGGTGAGGTACGAG. The full variable domain, in which reference TRBV2 and TRBJ2-7 provide the parts outside the CDR3, is EPEVTQTPSHQVTQMGQEVILRCVPISNHLYFYWYRQILGQKVEFLVSFYNNEISEKSEIFDDQFSVERPDGSNFTLKIRSTKLEDSAMYFCASSPGVRYEQYFGPGTRLTVT.

As for this clone: The read finishes 3 residues shy of the CDR3 end, and the germline J gene is used to complete it. The chain couples TRBV18 to TRBJ1-1; D is perhaps TRBD1 (5 bases). Germline assignment: CDR1 KGHSH and CDR2 LQKENI. The CDR3 is made up of 13 amino acids. CDR3 DNA, as far as it was read: TGTGCCAGCTCACTTCAGGGTCCTGCGGAA. Protein: CASSLQGPAE. The entire CDR3 is CASSLQGPAEAFF.

This clone showed up many times. The read stops 3 residues short of the end of the CDR3; the missing end is completed from the germline J gene. V is TRBV10-1 and J is TRBJ2-3; 13 positions match TRBD2. Trimming took 6 bases from V and 6 from J; bases not matched to a gene: 6. CDR3 length: 15 residues. Looked up from germline, CDR1 is WNHNN and CDR2 is SYGVQD (reference sequence). The DNA read from the CDR3 is TGCGCCAGCAGCCCACTAGCGGGGGGGCTTGATACG. Translation gives CASSPLAGGLDT. The CDR3 reads in full as CASSPLAGGLDTQYF.

This clone was observed a handful of times. At one end the junction does not follow the germline gene, possibly because of a read error. The CDR3 end lies 3 residues beyond the end of the read and is filled in from the germline J gene. V usage is TRBV7-9 and J usage is TRBJ2-5, with D unclear. CDR1 and CDR2 (germline): SEHNR, FQNEAQ (reference sequence). This CDR3 contains 13 residues. The CDR3 loop reads CSSSFSPLETQYF. CDR3 DNA (partial): TGTTCCAGCAGCTTTAGCCCCTTGGAGACC.

In this sample, this clone turned up a few times. This CDR3 reads CASSLDQGSYGYTF. The sequenced CDR3 bases are TGTGCCAGCAGCTTAGATCAGGGGAGCTATGGC. The rearrangement links TRBV11-1 to TRBJ1-2; D is possibly TRBD1 (6 bases). Read data end 3 residues before the CDR3 end; the end is taken from the germline J gene. Germline V gene lookup returns CDR1 SGHAT and CDR2 FQDESV (reference sequence). The CDR3 is made up of 14 amino acids. With 1 base removed from V and 4 bases from J, the gap between germline ends came to 10 bases.

Notes on this clone: The CDR3 end is not reached by the read, which stops 3 residues before it; the germline J gene fills it in. The chain combines TRBV30 with TRBJ2-7; 10 bases align to TRBD1. Germline CDR1 reads GTSNPN; CDR2 reads SVGIG (reference sequence). The ends lost 2 bases at V and 5 bases at J; junction bases unmatched: 6. This CDR3 region has 14 residues. The CDR3 loop reads CAWSLDRGLHEQYF. The part of the CDR3 DNA that was read is TGTGCCTGGAGTTTGGACAGGGGGTTGCACGAG.

Concerning this clone itself: The DNA ends 3 residues before the CDR3 does, and the rest of the CDR3 is filled in from the germline J gene. The chain recombines TRBV20-1 with TRBJ2-1; 9 bases align to TRBD2. The CDR3 has 15 residues. The germline gives CDR1 DFQATT, CDR2 SNEGSKA (reference sequence). With V trimmed by 5 bases and J by 4 bases, 9 bases remained unmatched. The part of the CDR3 DNA that was read is TGCAGTGCTGGGCGGGCTAGCGGGAAATACAATGAG. Translated, it gives CSAGRASGKYNE. The full-length CDR3 reads as CSAGRASGKYNEQFF.